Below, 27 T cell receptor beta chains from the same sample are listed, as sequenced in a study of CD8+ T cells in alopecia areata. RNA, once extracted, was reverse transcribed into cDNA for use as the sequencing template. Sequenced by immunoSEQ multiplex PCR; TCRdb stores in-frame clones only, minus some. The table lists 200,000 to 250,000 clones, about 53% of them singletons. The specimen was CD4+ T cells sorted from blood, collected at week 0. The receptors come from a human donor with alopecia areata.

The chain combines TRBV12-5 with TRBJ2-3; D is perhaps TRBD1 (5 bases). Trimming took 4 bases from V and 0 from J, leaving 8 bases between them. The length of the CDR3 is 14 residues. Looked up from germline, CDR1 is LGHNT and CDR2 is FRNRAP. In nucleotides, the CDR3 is TGTGCTAGTGGTTCCCAGGGCAGCACAGATACGCAGTATTTT. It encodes CASGSQGSTDTQYF.

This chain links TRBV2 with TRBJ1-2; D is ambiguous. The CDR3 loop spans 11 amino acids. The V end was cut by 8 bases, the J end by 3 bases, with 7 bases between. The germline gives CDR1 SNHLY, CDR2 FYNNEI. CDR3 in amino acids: CASGPDYGYTF. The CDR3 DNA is TGTGCCAGCGGCCCTGACTATGGCTACACCTTC.

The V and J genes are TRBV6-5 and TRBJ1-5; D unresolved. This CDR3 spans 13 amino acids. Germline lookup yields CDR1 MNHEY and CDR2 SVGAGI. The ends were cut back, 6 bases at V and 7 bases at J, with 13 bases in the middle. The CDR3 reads CASRKGAQQPQHF. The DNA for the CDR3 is TGTGCCAGCAGGAAAGGTGCTCAACAGCCCCAGCATTTT.

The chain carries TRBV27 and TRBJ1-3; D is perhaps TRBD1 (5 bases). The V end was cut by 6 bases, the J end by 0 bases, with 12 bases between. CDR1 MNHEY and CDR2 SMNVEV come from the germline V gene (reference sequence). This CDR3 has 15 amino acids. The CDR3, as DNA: TGTGCCAGCAGGCAGGGACGAGACTCTGGAAACACCATATATTTT. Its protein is CASRQGRDSGNTIYF.

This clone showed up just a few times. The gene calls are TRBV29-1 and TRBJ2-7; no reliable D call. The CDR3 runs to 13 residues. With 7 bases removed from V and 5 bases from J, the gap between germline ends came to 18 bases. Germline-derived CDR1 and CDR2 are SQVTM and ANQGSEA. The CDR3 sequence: CSAGGQRVHEQYF. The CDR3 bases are TGCAGCGCCGGTGGGCAGCGAGTCCACGAGCAGTACTTC.

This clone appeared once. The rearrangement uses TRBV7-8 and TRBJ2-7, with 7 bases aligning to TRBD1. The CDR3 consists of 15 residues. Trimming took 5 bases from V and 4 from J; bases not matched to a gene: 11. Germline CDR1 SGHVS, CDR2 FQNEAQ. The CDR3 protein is CASSTSGTDSYEQYF. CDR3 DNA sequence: TGTGCCAGCAGCACCTCCGGGACAGACAGTTACGAGCAGTACTTC.

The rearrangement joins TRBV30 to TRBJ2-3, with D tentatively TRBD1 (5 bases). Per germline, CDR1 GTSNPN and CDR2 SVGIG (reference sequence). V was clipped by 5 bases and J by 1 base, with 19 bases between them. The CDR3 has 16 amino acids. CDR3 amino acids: CAWLRRQGVGTDTQYF. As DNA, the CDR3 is TGTGCCTGGCTCCGACGGCAGGGTGTAGGCACAGATACGCAGTATTTT.

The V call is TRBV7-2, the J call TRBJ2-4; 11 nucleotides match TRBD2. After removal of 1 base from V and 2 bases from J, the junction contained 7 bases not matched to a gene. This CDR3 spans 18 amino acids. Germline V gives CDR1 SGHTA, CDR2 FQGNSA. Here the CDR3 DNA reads TGTGCCAGCAGCTTAGATCTGTCTAGCGGGAGGTCCAAAAACATTCAGTACTTC. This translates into CASSLDLSSGRSKNIQYF.

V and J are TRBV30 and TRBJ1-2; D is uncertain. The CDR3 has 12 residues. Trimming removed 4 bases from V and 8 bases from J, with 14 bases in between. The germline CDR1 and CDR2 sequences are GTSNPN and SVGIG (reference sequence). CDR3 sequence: CAWKAQRSGYTF. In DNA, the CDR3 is TGTGCCTGGAAGGCGCAAAGAAGCGGCTACACCTTC.

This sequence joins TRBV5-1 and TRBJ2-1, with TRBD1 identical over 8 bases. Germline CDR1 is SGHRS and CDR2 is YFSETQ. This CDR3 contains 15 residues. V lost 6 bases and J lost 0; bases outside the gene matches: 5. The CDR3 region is CASTQQGDSYNEQFF. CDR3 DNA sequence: TGCGCCAGCACGCAACAGGGGGACTCCTACAATGAGCAGTTCTTC.

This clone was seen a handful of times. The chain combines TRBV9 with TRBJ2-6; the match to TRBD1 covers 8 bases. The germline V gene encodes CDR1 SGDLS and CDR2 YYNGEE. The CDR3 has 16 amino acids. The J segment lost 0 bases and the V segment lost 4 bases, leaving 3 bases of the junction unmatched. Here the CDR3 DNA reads TGTGCCAGCAGCTACACAGGGGGCTCTGGGGCCAACGTCCTGACTTTC. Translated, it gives CASSYTGGSGANVLTF.

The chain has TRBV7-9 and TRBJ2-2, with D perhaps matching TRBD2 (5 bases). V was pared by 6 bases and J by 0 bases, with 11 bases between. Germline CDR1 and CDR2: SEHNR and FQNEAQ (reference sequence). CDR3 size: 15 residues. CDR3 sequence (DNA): TGTGCCAGCAGTCCGCGGGTGCCGAACACCGGGGAGCTGTTTTTT. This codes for CASSPRVPNTGELFF.

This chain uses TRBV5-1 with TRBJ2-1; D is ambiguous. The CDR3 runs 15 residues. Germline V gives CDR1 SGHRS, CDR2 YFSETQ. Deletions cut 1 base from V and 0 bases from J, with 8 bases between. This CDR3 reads CASSLIPVSYNEQFF. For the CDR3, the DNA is TGCGCCAGCAGCTTGATCCCAGTCTCCTACAATGAGCAGTTCTTC.

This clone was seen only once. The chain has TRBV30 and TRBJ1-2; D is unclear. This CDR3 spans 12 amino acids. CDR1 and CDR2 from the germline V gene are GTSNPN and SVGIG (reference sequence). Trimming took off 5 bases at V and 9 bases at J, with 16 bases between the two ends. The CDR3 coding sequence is TGTGCCTGGGGGGAGCAGTCTGGACGCTACACCTTC. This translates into CAWGEQSGRYTF.

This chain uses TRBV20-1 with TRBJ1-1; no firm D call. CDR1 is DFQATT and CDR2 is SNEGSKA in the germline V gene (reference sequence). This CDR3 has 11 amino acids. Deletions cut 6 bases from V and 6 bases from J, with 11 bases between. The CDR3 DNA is TGCAGTGCCCGACATCGCGCTGAAGCTTTCTTT. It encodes CSARHRAEAFF.

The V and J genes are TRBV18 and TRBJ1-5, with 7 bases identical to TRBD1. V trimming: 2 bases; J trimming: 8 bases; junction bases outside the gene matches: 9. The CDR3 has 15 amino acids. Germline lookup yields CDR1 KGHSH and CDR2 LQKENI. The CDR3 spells CASSPRGQFPEPQHF. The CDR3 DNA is TGTGCCAGCTCACCAAGGGGACAGTTTCCGGAGCCCCAGCATTTT.

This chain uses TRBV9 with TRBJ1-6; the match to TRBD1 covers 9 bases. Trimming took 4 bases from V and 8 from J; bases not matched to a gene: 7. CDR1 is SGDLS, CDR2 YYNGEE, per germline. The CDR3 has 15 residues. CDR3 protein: CASSPSGTGYSPLHF. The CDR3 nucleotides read TGTGCCAGCAGCCCATCCGGGACAGGGTATTCACCCCTCCACTTT.

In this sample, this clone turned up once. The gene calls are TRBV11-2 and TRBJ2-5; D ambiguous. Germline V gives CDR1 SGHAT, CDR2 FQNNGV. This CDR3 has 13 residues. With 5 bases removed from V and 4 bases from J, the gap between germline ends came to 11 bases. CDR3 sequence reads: CASSPYIGETQYF. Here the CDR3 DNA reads TGTGCCAGCAGCCCGTACATTGGAGAGACCCAGTACTTC. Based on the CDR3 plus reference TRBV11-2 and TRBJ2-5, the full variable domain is EAGVAQSPRYKIIEKRQSVAFWCNPISGHATLYWYQQILGQGPKLLIQFQNNGVVDDSQLPKDRFSAERLKGVDSTLKIQPAKLEDSAVYLCASSPYIGETQYFGPGTRLLVL.

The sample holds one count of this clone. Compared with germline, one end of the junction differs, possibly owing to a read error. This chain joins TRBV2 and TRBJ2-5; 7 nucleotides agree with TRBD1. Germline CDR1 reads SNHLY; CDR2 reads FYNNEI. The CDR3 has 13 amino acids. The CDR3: CASSVISRDSADF. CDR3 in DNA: TGTGCCAGCAGTGTCATCTCCCGGGACAGCGCTGACTTC.

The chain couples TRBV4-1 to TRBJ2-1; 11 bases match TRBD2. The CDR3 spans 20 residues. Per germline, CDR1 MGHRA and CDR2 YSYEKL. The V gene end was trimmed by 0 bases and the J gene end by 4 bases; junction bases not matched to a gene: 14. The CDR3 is CASSQDRRTSGSTTYNEQFF. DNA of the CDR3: TGCGCCAGCAGCCAAGATAGGAGGACTAGCGGGTCAACGACTTACAATGAGCAGTTCTTC.

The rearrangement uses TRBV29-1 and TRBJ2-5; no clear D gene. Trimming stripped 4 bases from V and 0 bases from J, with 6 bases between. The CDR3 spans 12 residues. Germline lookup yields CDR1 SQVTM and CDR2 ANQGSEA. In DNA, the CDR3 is TGCAGCGTTGCACAGAACCAAGAGACCCAGTACTTC. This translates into CSVAQNQETQYF.

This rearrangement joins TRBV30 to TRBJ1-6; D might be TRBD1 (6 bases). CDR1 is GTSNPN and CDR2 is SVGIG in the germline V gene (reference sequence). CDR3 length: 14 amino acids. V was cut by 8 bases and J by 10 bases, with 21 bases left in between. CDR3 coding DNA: TGTGCCGGAACCCGTCAGGGGATTGGGTCACCCCTCCACTTT. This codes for CAGTRQGIGSPLHF. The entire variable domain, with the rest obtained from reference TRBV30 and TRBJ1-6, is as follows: SQTIHQWPATLVQPVGSPLSLECTVEGTSNPNLYWYRQAAGRGLQLLFYSVGIGQISSEVPQNLSASRPQDRQFILSSKKLLLSDSGFYLCAGTRQGIGSPLHFGNGTRLTVT.

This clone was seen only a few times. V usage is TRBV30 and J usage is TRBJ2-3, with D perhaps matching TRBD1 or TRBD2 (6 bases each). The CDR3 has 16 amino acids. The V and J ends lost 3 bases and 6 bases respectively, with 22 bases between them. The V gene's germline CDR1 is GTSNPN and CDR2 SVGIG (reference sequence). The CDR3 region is CAWRRQPAGQWDTQYF. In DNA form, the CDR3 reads TGTGCCTGGAGGCGCCAACCGGCGGGACAATGGGATACGCAGTATTTT.

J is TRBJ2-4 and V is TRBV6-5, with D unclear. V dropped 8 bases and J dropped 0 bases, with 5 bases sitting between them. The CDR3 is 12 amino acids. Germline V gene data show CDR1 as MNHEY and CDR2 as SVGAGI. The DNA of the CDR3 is TGTGCCAGCTTGGGAGCCAAAAACATTCAGTACTTC. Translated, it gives CASLGAKNIQYF.

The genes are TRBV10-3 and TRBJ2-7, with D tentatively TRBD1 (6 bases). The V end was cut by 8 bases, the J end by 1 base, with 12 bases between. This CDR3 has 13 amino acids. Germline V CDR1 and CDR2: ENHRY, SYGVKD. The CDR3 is CAILRGRSYEQYF. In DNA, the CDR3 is TGTGCCATCCTGAGGGGGAGATCCTACGAGCAGTACTTC.

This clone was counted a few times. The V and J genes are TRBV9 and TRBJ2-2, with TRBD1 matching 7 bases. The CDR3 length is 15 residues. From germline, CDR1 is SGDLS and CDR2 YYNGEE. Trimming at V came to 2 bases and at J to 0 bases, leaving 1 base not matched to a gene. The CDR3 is CASSVDRANTGELFF. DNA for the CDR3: TGTGCCAGCAGCGTTGACAGGGCGAACACCGGGGAGCTGTTTTTT.

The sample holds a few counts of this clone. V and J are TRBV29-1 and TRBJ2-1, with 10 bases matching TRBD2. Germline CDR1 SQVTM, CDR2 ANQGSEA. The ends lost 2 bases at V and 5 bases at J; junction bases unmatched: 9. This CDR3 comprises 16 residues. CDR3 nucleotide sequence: TGCAGCGTTGAAATCCTAGCGGGGGCATTTGACAATGAGCAGTTCTTC. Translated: CSVEILAGAFDNEQFF.